This T cell receptor (beta chain) was captured by sequencing in a study of T cell repertoires in cytomegalovirus infection (dated by TCRdb to between 2018 and 2020). For the wider study: Donor HLA type was relevant to the analysis, as public TCR beta signatures indicated carriage of CMV infection together with the matching HLA type. The research as a whole found: In the ex vivo response, HLA-C-restricted CMV-specific TCR beta clonotypes were dominant, and in two of eight donors the single most frequent clonotype came from this HLA-C-restricted group. Carriers of CMV infection plus the relevant HLA type were discriminated by the cumulative frequency of public TCR beta family members in the study cohort and in an independent roughly 380-donor cohort.

Comments on this clonotype: There is no known antigen for this receptor. No base qualities exist here, and no much larger clone lies one base off it.

The listed sequencing device is Illumina HiSeq 1500. The public reads were quality trimmed at Q25 with fastp and then assembled into clones with MiXCR by TCRdb, keeping productive beta chains. Rows with one shared CDR3 protein collapse into an entry with the most common genes and DNA. Here the sample has a few hundred thousand distinct CDR3 sequences; around a sixth occur a single time. More than 10% of the sample belongs to the ten largest clones. The source of this sequence is a human donor in good health (CMV status not recorded). Some clones in this sample may be carry-over from other donors' samples. Sequencing was performed on PBMCs.

The base sequence is TGTGCCAGCAGTTTACGACAGGGGTTGACTAGGGAGCCCCAGCATTTT. The encoded protein is CASSLRQGLTREPQHF. This sequence uses TRBV12-3 or TRBV12-4 and TRBJ1-5; the junction holds 8 bases that match TRBD1. The CDR3 sequence holds 16 residues, the cysteine and phenylalanine included. Solely the CDR3 DNA is kept, with 48 bases framed from the first base. Trimming takes 2 bases off V and 8 bases off J; junction bases not matched to a gene: 11.